This T cell receptor (beta chain) was observed in a study of T-cell memory formation after mild COVID-19. Findings and limits, study-wide: Among clones contracting day 15 to 85, CD4/CD8 was balanced, whereas later expanders leaned CD4+. Contracting CD4+ clones were located mainly in CM and EM, and CD8+ clones in EMRA.

V lost 3 bases and J lost 7; bases outside the gene matches: 3. The CDR3 is 14 residues long. The germline V gene encodes CDR1 MNHEY and CDR2 SMNVEV (reference sequence). Via MiXCR, TCRdb re-called the 5' RACE reads, giving one row per CDR3 protein. The sample includes hundreds of thousands of distinct CDR3 sequences, about 20% of them seen just once. A few counts support this clonotype. As yet, its antigen is unknown. This chain uses TRBV27 with TRBJ1-2; 12 bases are shared with TRBD1. Material: PBMCs or a T cell subset sorted from them (not recorded which). This TCR was sampled from an adult woman who had mild COVID-19 (a few samples of this study predate the infection). Cell type and time point are not known. The CDR3 sequence: CASSFGTGGRGYTF. As DNA, the CDR3 is TGTGCCAGCAGTTTCGGGACAGGGGGCCGTGGCTACACCTTC.